This T cell receptor beta chain was recovered during a study of CD8+CD57+ T cells in acquired aplastic anemia listed by TCRdb under 2018. Study-wide context: Extracted DNA from sorted CD4+ and CD8+ cells averaged around 3.3 ug, ranging from about 0.17 to 30 ug. CD8+CD57+ expansion was defined as a frequency above the mean frequency observed in healthy subjects.

Genomic DNA served as template for TCR beta VDJ combination and CDR3 sequence profiling. An Illumina HiSeq 2000 was used for TCR repertoire sequencing. As for how the authors treated the data: TRBV/TRBJ rearrangement plots, CDR3 size and DJ length profiles, and Simpson's diversity index were used to evaluate the repertoires. The immunodominant clone was defined as the most abundant DNA sequence in deep sequencing data. CDR3 amino acid sequences were screened for sharing across subjects and were compared with published repertoires and the VDJdb database. Starting from the raw public reads, TCRdb applied fastp trimming at Q25, assembled clones with MiXCR and retained in-frame beta chains. A single entry per CDR3 protein holds the most common genes and DNA from its merged rows. The authors' filters were not applied to this entry. This sample lists hundreds of thousands of distinct CDR3 sequences; approximately 58% were detected once. Clones ranked in the top ten supply approximately 1.2% of the sample.

On this clonotype: This clone's antigen is unknown. Base qualities are not recorded, but no much larger clone differs from it by a single base.

Patients chosen for sequencing had shown expansion of CD8+CD57+ cells by flow cytometry. Severe acquired aplastic anemia was diagnosed in all patients according to International Study of Aplastic Anemia and Agranulocytosis and Camitta criteria. No patient had received any therapy when blood was sampled. In this study, sorted CD4+ and CD8+ T cells from the blood of healthy subjects and of severe aplastic anemia patients had their TCR repertoires deep-sequenced. In the USA, patient enrollment took place under clinicaltrials.gov protocols 00001620, 01623167, 00001397, 00071045, 00081523 and 00961064. Ficoll-Paque density gradient centrifugation was used to isolate peripheral blood mononuclear cells. CD4+ and CD8+ T cells were sorted by FACS or magnetic beads before DNA extraction. What the research found in general, with its limitations: CD8+ Simpson's diversity did not differ significantly between patients and healthy controls (P=0.060). About 29 CD8+ CDR3 sequences were found to be shared between patients and controls, but these sequences appeared to be highly expressed in patients and within the immunodominant clones of the patients.

The sequenced sample was sorted CD4+, CD8+, or CD8+CD57+ T cells (not recorded which) from PBMCs. This clonotype originated in a human donor with aplastic anemia.

The encoded CDR3 is CSPGTSKSEQFF. The nucleotide sequence is given as TGCAGCCCAGGGACTAGCAAGAGTGAGCAGTTCTTC. The chain is encoded by TRBV20-1 joined to TRBJ2-1; the central 9 bases match TRBD2. The cysteine opens and the phenylalanine closes a CDR3 of 12 amino acids. Only CDR3 DNA is held: 36 bases, read in frame from base 1. CDR1 and CDR2 (DFQATT, SNEGSKA) derive from the germline V gene (reference sequence).